A selection of T cell receptor beta chains follows, all from one sample in a study of human T cells and chemical hapten exposure. A single record per CDR3 protein comes from TCRdb applying MiXCR to the RACE reads. The sample contains about 290,000 distinct CDR3 sequences, just under 8% of which appear only once. This specimen was whole blood, taken in connection with sensitization to the hapten diphenylcyclopropenone (DPC). The receptors here all came from a man aged 18 to 29 with alopecia areata. Some clones in this sample may be carry-over from other donors' samples. Both conserved end residues are trimmed from each CDR3.

j_gene | v_gene | CDR3aa
TRBJ2-5 | TRBV27 | ASSPRYDWTTQETQY
TRBJ1-1 | TRBV29-1 | SVEIREGTEAF
TRBJ1-1 | TRBV12-3/TRBV12-4 | ASRTEENTEAF
TRBJ2-7 | TRBV6-2/TRBV6-3 | ASRTRGAYEQY
TRBJ2-7 | TRBV6-1 | ATPRRDRTYEQY
TRBJ1-1 | TRBV18 | ASPPGRENTEAF
TRBJ1-4 | TRBV20-1 | SARDVPPIATNEKLF
TRBJ2-2 | TRBV6-2/TRBV6-3 | ASSPPGGNAGELF
TRBJ2-3 | TRBV28 | ASSLPTSSSTDTQY
TRBJ2-5 | TRBV20-1 | SASPQAQY
TRBJ2-4 | TRBV20-1 | SARQLAKNIQY
TRBJ1-6 | TRBV5-1 | ASSLGLPNSYNSPLH
TRBJ2-3 | TRBV6-5 | ASNDGNTDTQY
TRBJ1-5 | TRBV4-1 | ASSQDPQGVYSNQPQH
TRBJ1-1 | TRBV11-3 | ASSLSGEINTEAF
TRBJ2-1 | TRBV20-1 | SARTYNEQF
TRBJ2-3 | TRBV27 | ASSLYFPWEDTQY
TRBJ1-1 | TRBV5-1 | ASSLQGAVTEAF
TRBJ1-6 | TRBV7-9 | ASSSWTGENSPLH